Described below is a single T cell receptor beta chain sequence and its context. In its sample, this clonotype was seen many times. The antigen it recognizes is unknown. The input lacks base qualities; no much larger clone sits a single base away. As encoded in the germline V gene (reference sequence), CDR1 is LGHDT while CDR2 is YNNKEL. Taken from cysteine to phenylalanine, the CDR3 has 14 residues. This entry keeps only the CDR3 DNA: 42 bases, framed from base 1. Trimming at the junction amounts to 2 bases on V and 8 bases on J, and the germline ends lie 10 bases apart. The sample belongs to a study of CDR3 diversity in severe acne (dated by TCRdb to the late 2010s). Receptor libraries were prepared by PCR. TCRdb lists the instrument as Illumina HiSeq 2000. The public reads were reanalyzed by TCRdb: fastp trimming at Q25, MiXCR alignment, in-frame beta chains only. Each entry is one CDR3 protein sequence, shown with its most common DNA and genes. The sample contains approximately 90,000 distinct CDR3 sequences, roughly 52% of them found a single time. The ten largest account for over 9% of the sample.

Recombination connected TRBV3-1 to TRBJ1-6, with the D gene too uncertain to name. Sequenced sample: blood. The TCR comes from a male donor in good health, serving as a control. The sequenced DNA: TGTGCCAGCAGCCAACCAACGACGGATTCACCCCTCCACTTT. Translated, it reads CASSQPTTDSPLHF.